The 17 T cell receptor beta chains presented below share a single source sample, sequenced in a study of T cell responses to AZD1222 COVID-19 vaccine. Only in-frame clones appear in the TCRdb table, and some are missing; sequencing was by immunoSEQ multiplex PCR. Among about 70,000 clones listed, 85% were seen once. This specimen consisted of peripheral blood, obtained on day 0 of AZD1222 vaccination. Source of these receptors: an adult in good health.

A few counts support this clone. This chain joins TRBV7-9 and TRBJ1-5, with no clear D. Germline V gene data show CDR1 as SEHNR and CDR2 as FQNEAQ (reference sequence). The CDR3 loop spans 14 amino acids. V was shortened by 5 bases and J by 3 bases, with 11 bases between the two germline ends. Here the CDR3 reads CASSLGSTNQPQHF. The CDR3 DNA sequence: TGTGCCAGCAGCCTTGGCAGCACCAATCAGCCCCAGCATTTT.

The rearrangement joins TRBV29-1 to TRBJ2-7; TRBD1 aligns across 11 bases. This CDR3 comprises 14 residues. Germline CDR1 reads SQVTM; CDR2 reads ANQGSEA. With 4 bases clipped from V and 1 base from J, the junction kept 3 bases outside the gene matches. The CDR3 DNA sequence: TGCAGCGTTGCCGGGGACAGGGGGTCCTACGAGCAGTACTTC. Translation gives CSVAGDRGSYEQYF.

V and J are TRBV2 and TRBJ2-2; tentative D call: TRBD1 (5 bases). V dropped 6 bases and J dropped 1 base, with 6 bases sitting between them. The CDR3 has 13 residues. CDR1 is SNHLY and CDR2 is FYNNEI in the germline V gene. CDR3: CASRTENTGELFF. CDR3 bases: TGTGCCAGCAGGACAGAGAACACCGGGGAGCTGTTTTTT. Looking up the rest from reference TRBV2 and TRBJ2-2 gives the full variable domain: EPEVTQTPSHQVTQMGQEVILRCVPISNHLYFYWYRQILGQKVEFLVSFYNNEISEKSEIFDDQFSVERPDGSNFTLKIRSTKLEDSAMYFCASRTENTGELFFGEGSRLTVL.

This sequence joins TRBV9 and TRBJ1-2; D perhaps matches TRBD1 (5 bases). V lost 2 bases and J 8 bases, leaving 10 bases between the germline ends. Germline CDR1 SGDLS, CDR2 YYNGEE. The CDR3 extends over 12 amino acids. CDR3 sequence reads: CASSVGRRGYTF. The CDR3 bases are TGTGCCAGCAGCGTGGGACGTAGAGGCTACACCTTC.

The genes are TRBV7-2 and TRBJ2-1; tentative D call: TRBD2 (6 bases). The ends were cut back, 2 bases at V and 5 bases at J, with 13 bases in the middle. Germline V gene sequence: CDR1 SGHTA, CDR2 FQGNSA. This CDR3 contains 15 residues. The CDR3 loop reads CASSLRRALDNEQFF. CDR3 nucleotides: TGTGCCAGCAGCTTACGGAGGGCCCTTGACAATGAGCAGTTCTTC.

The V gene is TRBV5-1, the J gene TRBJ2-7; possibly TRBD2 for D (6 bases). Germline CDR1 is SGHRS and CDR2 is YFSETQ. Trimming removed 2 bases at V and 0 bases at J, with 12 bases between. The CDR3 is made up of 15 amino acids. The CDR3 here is CASSFGGTSSYEQYF. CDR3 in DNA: TGCGCCAGCAGCTTCGGGGGAACAAGCTCCTACGAGCAGTACTTC.

DNA for the CDR3: TGTGCCAGCAGGGGGACTGGGTTATACAATGAGCAGTTCTTC. Encoded protein: CASRGTGLYNEQFF. The J gene is TRBJ2-1, the V gene TRBV6-5; possibly TRBD2 for D (6 bases). V lost 6 bases and J lost 4, with 13 bases in between. The germline CDR1 and CDR2 sequences are MNHEY and SVGAGI. The CDR3 is 14 residues long.

CDR3: CASSWRATSYGYTF. The CDR3 DNA reads TGTGCCAGCAGCTGGCGGGCCACTAGCTATGGCTACACCTTC. The chain has TRBV5-4 and TRBJ1-2; no firm D call. Germline loops: CDR1 SGHNT, CDR2 YYREEE (reference sequence). Trimming took off 3 bases at V and 4 bases at J, with 13 bases between the two ends. This CDR3 has 14 residues.

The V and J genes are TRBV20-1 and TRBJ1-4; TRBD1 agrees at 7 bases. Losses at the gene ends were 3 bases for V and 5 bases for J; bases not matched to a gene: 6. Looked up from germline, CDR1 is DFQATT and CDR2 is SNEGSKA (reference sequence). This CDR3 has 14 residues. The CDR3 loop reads CSASLVQGNEKLFF. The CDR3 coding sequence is TGCAGTGCTAGTCTTGTACAGGGGAATGAAAAACTGTTTTTT.

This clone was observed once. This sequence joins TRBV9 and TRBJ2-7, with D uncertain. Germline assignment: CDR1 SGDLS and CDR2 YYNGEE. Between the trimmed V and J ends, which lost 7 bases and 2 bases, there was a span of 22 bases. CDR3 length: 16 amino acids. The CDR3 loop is CASELTVVSHPYEQYF. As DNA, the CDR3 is TGTGCCAGCGAGCTCACCGTCGTCAGTCATCCCTACGAGCAGTACTTC.

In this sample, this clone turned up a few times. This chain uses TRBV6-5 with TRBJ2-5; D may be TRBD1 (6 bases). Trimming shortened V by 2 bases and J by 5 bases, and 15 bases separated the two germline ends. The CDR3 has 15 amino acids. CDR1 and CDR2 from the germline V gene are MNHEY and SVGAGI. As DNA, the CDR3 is TGTGCCAGCAGTTACGGGGGCGTCCCGTCTGAGACCCAGTACTTC. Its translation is CASSYGGVPSETQYF.

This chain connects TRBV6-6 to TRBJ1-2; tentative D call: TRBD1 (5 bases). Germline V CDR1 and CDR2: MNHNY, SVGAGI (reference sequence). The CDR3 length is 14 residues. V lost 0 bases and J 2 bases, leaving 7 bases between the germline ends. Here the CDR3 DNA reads TGTGCCAGCAGTTACTCGAGGGGCAACTATGGCTACACCTTC. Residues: CASSYSRGNYGYTF.

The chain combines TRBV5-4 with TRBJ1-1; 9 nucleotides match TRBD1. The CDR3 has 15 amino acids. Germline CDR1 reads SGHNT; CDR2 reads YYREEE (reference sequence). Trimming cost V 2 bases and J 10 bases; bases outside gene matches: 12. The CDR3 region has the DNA TGTGCCAGCAGCTTAGGGGGGACAGGGTCGCGCTTAGCTTTCTTT. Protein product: CASSLGGTGSRLAFF.

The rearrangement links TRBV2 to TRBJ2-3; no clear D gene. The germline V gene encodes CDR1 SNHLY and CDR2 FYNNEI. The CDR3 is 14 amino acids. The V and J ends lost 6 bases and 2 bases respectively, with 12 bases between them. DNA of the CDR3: TGTGCCAGCAGGCCCGGTCGGTACACAGATACGCAGTATTTT. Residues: CASRPGRYTDTQYF.

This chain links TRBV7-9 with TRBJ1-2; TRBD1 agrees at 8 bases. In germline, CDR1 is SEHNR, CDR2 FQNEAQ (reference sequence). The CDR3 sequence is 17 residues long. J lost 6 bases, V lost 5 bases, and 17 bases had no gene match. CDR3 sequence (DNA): TGTGCCAGCAGCCCAGCGACAGGGGAACAGCGGGGGGATGGCTACACCTTC. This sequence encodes CASSPATGEQRGDGYTF.

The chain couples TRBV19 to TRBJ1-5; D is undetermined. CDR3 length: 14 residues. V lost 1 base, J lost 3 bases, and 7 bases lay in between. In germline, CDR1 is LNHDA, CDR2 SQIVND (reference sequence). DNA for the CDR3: TGTGCCAGTAGTATAGTGGAAGTCAATCAGCCCCAGCATTTT. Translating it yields CASSIVEVNQPQHF. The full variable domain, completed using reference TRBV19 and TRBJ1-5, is DGGITQSPKYLFRKEGQNVTLSCEQNLNHDAMYWYRQDPGQGLRLIYYSQIVNDFQKGDIAEGYSVSREKKESFPLTVTSAQKNPTAFYLCASSIVEVNQPQHFGDGTRLSIL.

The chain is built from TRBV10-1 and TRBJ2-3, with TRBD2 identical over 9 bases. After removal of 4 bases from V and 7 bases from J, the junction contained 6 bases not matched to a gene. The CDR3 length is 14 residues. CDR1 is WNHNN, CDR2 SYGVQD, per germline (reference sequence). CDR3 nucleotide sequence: TGCGCCAGCAGTGGCGGACTAGCGCCTTATACGCAGTATTTT. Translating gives CASSGGLAPYTQYF.